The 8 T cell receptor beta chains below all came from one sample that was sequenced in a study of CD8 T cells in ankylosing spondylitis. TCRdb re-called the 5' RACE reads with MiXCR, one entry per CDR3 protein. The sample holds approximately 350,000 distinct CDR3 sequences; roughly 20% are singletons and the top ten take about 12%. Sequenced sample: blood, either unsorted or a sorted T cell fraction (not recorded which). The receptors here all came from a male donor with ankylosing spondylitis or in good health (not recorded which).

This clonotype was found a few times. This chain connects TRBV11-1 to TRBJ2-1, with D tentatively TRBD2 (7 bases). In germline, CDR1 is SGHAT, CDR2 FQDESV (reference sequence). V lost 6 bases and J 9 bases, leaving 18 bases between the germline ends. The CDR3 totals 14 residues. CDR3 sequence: CASSGGGLSGEQFF. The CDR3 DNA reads TGTGCCAGCAGTGGGGGGGGCCTTTCGGGTGAGCAGTTCTTC. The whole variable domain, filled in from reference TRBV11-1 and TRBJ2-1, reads EAEVAQSPRYKITEKSQAVAFWCDPISGHATLYWYRQILGQGPELLVQFQDESVVDDSQLPKDRFSAERLKGVDSTLKIQPAELGDSAMYLCASSGGGLSGEQFFGPGTRLTVL.

The CDR3, as DNA: TGTGCCAGCAGCGTAGGTGAGGGGGAGATTGAGACCCAGTACTTC. Its protein product is CASSVGEGEIETQYF. This sequence joins TRBV9 and TRBJ2-5; D is perhaps TRBD1 (6 bases). Germline CDR1 SGDLS, CDR2 YYNGEE. This CDR3 has 15 amino acids. Trimming removed 0 bases at V and 5 bases at J, with 14 bases between.

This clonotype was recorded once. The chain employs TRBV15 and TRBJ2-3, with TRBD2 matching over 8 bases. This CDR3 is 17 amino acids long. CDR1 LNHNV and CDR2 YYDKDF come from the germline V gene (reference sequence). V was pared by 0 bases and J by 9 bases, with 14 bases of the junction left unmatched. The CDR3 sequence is CATSRDGGEILAGTQYF. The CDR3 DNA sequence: TGTGCCACCAGCAGAGATGGTGGGGAGATATTAGCGGGGACGCAGTATTTT.

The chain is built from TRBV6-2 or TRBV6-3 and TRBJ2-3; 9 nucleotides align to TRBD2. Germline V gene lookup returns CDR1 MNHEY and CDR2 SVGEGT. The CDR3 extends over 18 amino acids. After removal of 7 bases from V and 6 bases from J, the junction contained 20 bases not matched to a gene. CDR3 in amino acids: CASTNPPGGGARVDTQYF. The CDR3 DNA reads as TGTGCCAGCACCAACCCCCCTGGCGGGGGGGCCCGAGTGGATACGCAGTATTTT.

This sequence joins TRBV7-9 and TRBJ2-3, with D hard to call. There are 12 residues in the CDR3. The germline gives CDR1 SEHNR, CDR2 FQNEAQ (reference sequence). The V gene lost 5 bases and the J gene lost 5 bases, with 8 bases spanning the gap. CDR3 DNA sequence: TGTGCCAGCAGCCGTAGTCTAGATACGCAGTATTTT. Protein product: CASSRSLDTQYF.

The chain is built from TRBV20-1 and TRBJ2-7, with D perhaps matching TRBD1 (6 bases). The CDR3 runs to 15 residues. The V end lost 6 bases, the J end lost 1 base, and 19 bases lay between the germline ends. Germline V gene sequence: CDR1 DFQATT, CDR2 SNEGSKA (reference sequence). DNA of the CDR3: TGCAGTGCCCAGCAAGGCCGGGACAATTCCTACGAGCAGTACTTC. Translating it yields CSAQQGRDNSYEQYF.

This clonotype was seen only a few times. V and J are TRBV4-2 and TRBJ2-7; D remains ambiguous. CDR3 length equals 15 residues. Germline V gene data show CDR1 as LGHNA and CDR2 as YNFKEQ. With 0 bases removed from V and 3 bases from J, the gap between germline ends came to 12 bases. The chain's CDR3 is CASSQDFKQNYEQYF. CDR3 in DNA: TGTGCCAGCAGCCAAGATTTTAAGCAAAACTACGAGCAGTACTTC.

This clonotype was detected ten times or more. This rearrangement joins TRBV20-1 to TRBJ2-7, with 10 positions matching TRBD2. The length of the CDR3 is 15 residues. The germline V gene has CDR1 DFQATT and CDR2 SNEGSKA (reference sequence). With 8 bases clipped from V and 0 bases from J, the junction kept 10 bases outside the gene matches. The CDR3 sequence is CSTNSGGTSSYEQYF. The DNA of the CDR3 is TGCAGTACTAATAGCGGGGGGACCAGCTCCTACGAGCAGTACTTC.